The entry that follows covers one T cell receptor (beta chain) sequence. What it recognizes is unknown. Time point meaning: pre-sensitization, week 0. Indicated treatment: therapeutic diphenylcyclopropenone sensitization with weekly scalp DPC. These data are taken from a study of human T cells and chemical hapten exposure. Looking at the study overall: Per-sample TCR yield variation was attributed mainly to small pooled library volume differences.

Unmatched junction bases numbered 6, after V lost 9 bases and J lost 0 bases. The V gene's germline CDR1 is SGHRS and CDR2 YFSETQ. The CDR3 is 14 residues long. TCRdb re-called the RACE reads through MiXCR, storing one row per CDR3 protein. The repertoire holds 180,000 or so distinct CDR3 sequences, with approximately 29% as singletons. The study's findings and limits: No alteration of TCRs above 1 in 1000 frequency was seen with DPC sensitization. Donors' alopecia may make their immune response differ from healthy people's.

The receptor was derived from a woman aged 25 to 45 with alopecia areata. Some clones in this sample may be carry-over from other donors' samples. The sequenced sample was whole blood, obtained in connection with sensitization to the hapten diphenylcyclopropenone (DPC). The chain combines TRBV5-1 with TRBJ2-3; 8 positions match TRBD1. The CDR3 loop is CATTGGPSTDTQYF. Here the CDR3 DNA reads TGCGCCACCACAGGGGGGCCCAGCACAGATACGCAGTATTTT.